These 3 T cell receptor beta chains were all obtained from the same sample, sequenced in a study of blood T cell repertoires in COVID-19. TCRdb keeps only in-frame clones here, not all; method: immunoSEQ multiplex PCR. The sample has some 110,000 clones, approximately 86% seen once. The specimen was peripheral blood. The receptors stem from a middle-aged man with acute or convalescent COVID-19.

A few counts support this clone. The chain couples TRBV3-1 (or the pseudogene TRBV3-2) to TRBJ2-7, with a tentative D call TRBD2 (6 bases). Trimming cost V 1 base and J 2 bases, with 12 bases left between them. Germline V gives CDR1 LGHDT, CDR2 YNNKEL (reference sequence). The CDR3 length is 15 residues. The CDR3 DNA reads as TGTGCCAGCAGCCAAGCAAGCGGACTAACCTACGAGCAGTACTTC. Encoded protein: CASSQASGLTYEQYF.

V gene TRBV2 combines with J gene TRBJ1-1, with a possible D match to TRBD1 (6 bases). Looked up from germline, CDR1 is SNHLY and CDR2 is FYNNEI. The CDR3 has 15 residues. Trimming removed 6 bases from V and 0 bases from J, with 14 bases in between. The CDR3 region has the DNA TGTGCCAGCAGGAGGACAGCTAGCATGAACACTGAAGCTTTCTTT. It translates to CASRRTASMNTEAFF.

This clone was recorded only once. CDR3 nucleotides: TGTGCCAGCAGCTCCTCGAGCGGGGGTGTCACTGAAGCTTTCTTT. Translation gives CASSSSSGGVTEAFF. The rearrangement uses TRBV11-3 and TRBJ1-1; perhaps TRBD1 as D (5 bases). Trimming cost V 4 bases and J 4 bases, with 16 bases left between them. The CDR3 loop spans 15 amino acids. From germline, CDR1 is SGHNT and CDR2 YENEEA. The whole variable domain, remainder taken from reference TRBV11-3 and TRBJ1-1, is EAGVVQSPRYKIIEKKQPVAFWCNPISGHNTLYWYLQNLGQGPELLIRYENEEAVDDSQLPKDRFSAERLKGVDSTLKIQPAELGDSAVYLCASSSSSGGVTEAFFGQGTRLTVV.